What follows describes a single T cell receptor beta chain. This record comes from a study of cytotoxic CD8 clonotypes in ibrutinib-treated CLL. Assay used: immunoSEQ multiplex PCR; TCRdb lists only in-frame clones, some missing. The sample yields some 85,000 clones, 70% to 80% seen once. The CDR3 contains 13 residues. Trimming shortened V by 4 bases and J by 2 bases, and 10 bases separated the two germline ends. Germline lookup yields CDR1 SGDLS and CDR2 YYNGEE. Sequenced material: PBMCs, taken after 24 months of ibrutinib treatment. The clonotype comes from a human donor with chronic lymphocytic leukemia. The V gene is TRBV9, the J gene TRBJ2-7, with D possibly being TRBD1 (5 bases). In nucleotides, the CDR3 is TGTGCCAGCAGCCAGGGTCCCACCTACGAGCAGTACTTC. This translates into CASSQGPTYEQYF.